This TCR beta chain comes out of a study of blood T cell repertoires in COVID-19. Study context: Researchers got acute and convalescent COVID-19 samples from the United States, Italy and Spain. T cells, B-cell-depleted T cells, or PBMCs supplied cDNA or gDNA.

Only in-frame clones appear in the TCRdb table, and some are missing; sequencing was by immunoSEQ multiplex PCR. The sample includes almost 300,000 clones, under 90% of them seen just once. Seattle researchers signed up patients amid active infection and tracked them longitudinally. The CDR3 loop spans 14 amino acids. The V gene's germline CDR1 is SGDLS and CDR2 YYNGEE. V gave up 0 bases and J gave up 1 base, with 6 bases separating them. Sample: peripheral blood. The chain has TRBV9 and TRBJ2-3; D not certain. This TCR came from a woman under 40 with COVID-19, enrolled during active disease. The CDR3 DNA sequence: TGTGCCAGCAGCGTAGCTTCTGGCACAGATACGCAGTATTTT. Protein sequence: CASSVASGTDTQYF.